Included here is one TCR beta chain sequence, with context. This receptor's antigen is unknown. No qualities accompany the bases; no much larger clone lies one base away. The donors were healthy, HIV-negative adults with no recently reported acute infections or vaccinations. All donors were Caucasian adults living in Nashville, Tennessee, USA. Magnetic negative selection was used to enrich CD4+ T cells, after which naive cells were positively selected on CD45RA and the negative fraction became the memory subset. After blood collection by leukapheresis, PBMCs were isolated using Ficoll-Histopaque density gradient centrifugation and then cryopreserved in the vapor phase of liquid nitrogen. Purity and quantity of every magnetically sorted T cell population were checked by analytical flow cytometry. Genomic DNA was isolated from every sorted fraction and measured by UV absorbance on a Nanodrop 2000c.

This record comes from a study of shared clonotypes between healthy human individuals (dated by TCRdb to 2020 to 2021). As for the study more broadly: The cohort included three men and a couple of women between 18 and 49 years of age. For each donor, CD4 naive and CD4 memory were each given three plates, CD8 naive was given two plates, and CD8 memory was given one plate. Libraries were prepared and TCR repertoires were sequenced by different laboratories using diverse techniques, in order to increase sequencing depth and limit assay-specific biases. To estimate repertoire size and how much clonotypes are shared between individuals, the study performed deep sequencing of blood TCR repertoires from five healthy adults. Per donor, leukapheresis produced somewhere between about 0.9 and 9.5 billion PBMCs. Study-wide conclusions, independent of this receptor: Even with the large sequencing depth, rarefaction of the sorted-subset datasets indicated that sequencing was incomplete. Sharing across a few donors was observed for approximately 4.6% of naive CD4, 3% to 3.5% of naive CD8, 2.3% of memory CD4, and less than 0.45% of memory CD8 clonotypes. Estimated clonotype richness was generally larger for naive than for memory subsets. Higher generation probabilities were observed for clonotypes shared by all four sorted-subset donors than for non-shared clonotypes. Sampling was restricted to blood, and TCR repertoires in tissues likely differ from the TCR repertoires found in blood. Based on pairwise subsampling, the degree of clonotype sharing among donors was expected to be affected by sequencing depth. The small number of donors limited the genetic and exposure-history diversity represented.

Using the deep immunoSEQ assay, TCR CDR3 regions were amplified from genomic DNA by multiplex PCR. Extracted genomic DNA from each cell subset was spread evenly across all wells of several immunoSEQ 96-well plates, with each plate serving as a replicate. For sorted subsets, 150 to 250 ng of genomic DNA, equivalent to some 33,000 T cell genomes, went into each replicate PCR. Purified libraries were measured with a Qubit 3.0 fluorometer, size-checked on a Bioanalyzer 2100, and measured again with the KAPA Library Quantification kit. A separate single-read 150-cycle Illumina NextSeq 550 flow cell was used to sequence each immunoSEQ 96-well plate. Per the source publication's procedure: Because the immunoSEQ output included only junctional sequences and no quality scores, the filtering could not be the same as the filtering used for full-length reads. To assign V/J genes and CDR3, sequences were annotated using PyIR, a Python wrapper for IgBLAST v1.9, with IMGT germline references. Reads with weak V/J assignments (E-value above 1e-6), missing CDR3, stop codons, out-of-frame junctions, or ambiguous translated residues were removed. V3J clonotypes were defined by identical inferred V gene, J gene, and CDR3 amino acid sequence. To compute the percentage overlap between repertoires, the number of shared unique clonotypes was divided by the size of the smaller repertoire. Richness of each repertoire was evaluated using RTK rarefaction, the Chao1 estimator, and Recon v2.1 estimates of unobserved clonotypes. OLGA was used to compute generation probabilities for all TCRbeta clonotypes that the gDNA method yielded from a few donors. The immuneACCESS repertoire file appears here via TCRdb, limited to in-frame rearrangements. These files lack a portion of the clones; in checked studies, under half of the deficit traces to unresolved V genes, and the cause of the others is not known. The DNA gave D and trimming, while V, J and clone size come from that table. For this sample there are approximately 940,000 clones; more than 75% appear just once. Of the sample, around 1.4% falls within the top ten clones.

The clonotype was recovered from a man younger than 30 in good health. The sequencing sample was made of memory CD4+ T cells sorted from blood. In the paper's terms, the cell subset or site label means: CD45RA-negative fraction.

The CDR3 in this case is CASRNTASYEQYF. The sequenced DNA: TGTGCCAGTAGAAATACAGCGTCCTACGAGCAGTACTTC. This receptor chain uses TRBV19 and TRBJ2-7; no D gene is confidently identified. A distance of 10 bases separates the germline ends of V and J, which lose 6 bases and 1 base respectively. The germline V gene (reference sequence) provides CDR1 LNHDA and CDR2 SQIVND. There are 13 amino acids in the CDR3, from cysteine to phenylalanine inclusive. The CDR3 DNA has 39 bases and is translated from base 1.